This is a list of T cell receptor beta chains from one sample in a study of vaccination and CD4 T cells after COVID-19. For these TCRs, the target antigens are not known. TCRdb redid the calling of the PCR reads with MiXCR, one entry per CDR3 protein. The top ten clones hold roughly 50% of a sample with 5,000 to 7,000 distinct CDR3 sequences, approximately 40% of them seen once. Sequencing input: CD4+ T cells from blood, cultured in vitro. The receptors shown here come from a human donor in good health. Both conserved end residues are part of each CDR3. D genes are given only for firm matches. Only part of the rows carry a size: once, few, many, or a class if the clone is expanded.

TRBD1	TRBV20-1	TRBJ1-1	few	TGCAGTGCGGAATCCGGGACAGGGCCGGCTGAAGCTTTCTTT	CSAESGTGPAEAFF
.	TRBV7-3	TRBJ1-1	medium-sized	TGTGCCAGCAGCCTCGTTCTTATCGGGGACACTGAAGCTTTCTTT	CASSLVLIGDTEAFF
.	TRBV20-1	TRBJ1-4	.	TGCAGTGCTAACCCCACAAGTAATGAAAAACTGTTTTTT	CSANPTSNEKLFF
TRBD2	TRBV10-3	TRBJ2-5	.	TGTGCCATCAGTGTTGGCGGGGGGAGTGAGATAGAGACCCAGTACTTC	CAISVGGGSEIETQYF
.	TRBV15	TRBJ2-5	few	TGTGCCACCAGCAGAGATAGTGAAGAGACCCAGTACTTC	CATSRDSEETQYF
TRBD2	TRBV20-1	TRBJ2-3	few	TGCAGTGCTACTTCGGCGGGGGGGCCGCAAGATACGCAGTATTTT	CSATSAGGPQDTQYF
TRBD2	TRBV6-2/TRBV6-3	TRBJ2-6	.	TGTGCCAGCAGTTACTTCCTTCTGGCGGGGGGGCCTGGGGCCAACGTCCTGACTTTC	CASSYFLLAGGPGANVLTF
.	TRBV5-4	TRBJ2-6	.	TGTGCCAGCATCCGGCAGGGTGTCTCTGGGGCCAACGTCCTGACTTTC	CASIRQGVSGANVLTF
.	TRBV7-3	TRBJ1-1	few	TGTGCCAGCAGCTTAATGGCTAATGCTGAAGCTTTCTTT	CASSLMANAEAFF
TRBD2	TRBV6-1	TRBJ2-5	few	TGTGCCAGCATGAGGGGCGGGGGGTATCAAGAGACCCAGTACTTC	CASMRGGGYQETQYF
TRBD1	TRBV6-1	TRBJ1-1	few	TGTGCCAGCAGTGACGGACAGGGAAGGGTGAACACTGAAGCTTTCTTT	CASSDGQGRVNTEAFF
.	TRBV6-1	TRBJ2-3	.	TGTGCCAGCAGGGGAGGCAAAGCCACAGATACGCAGTATTTT	CASRGGKATDTQYF
.	TRBV2	TRBJ1-2	few	TGTGCCAGCACCCTTGACACGCTCTTC	CASTLDTLF
.	TRBV6-5	TRBJ1-1	.	TGTGCCAGCAGTTACTCGGTGGCCTACACTGAAGCTTTCTTT	CASSYSVAYTEAFF
TRBD2	TRBV3-1	TRBJ2-1	.	TGTGCCAGCAGCTCTATAGCGGGGGGGTCTGTTAGGGAGCAGTTCTTC	CASSSIAGGSVREQFF
TRBD1	TRBV7-9	TRBJ1-1	few	TGTGCCAGCAGTCACCGGGACAGACCTGAAGCTTTCTTT	CASSHRDRPEAFF
.	TRBV11-2	TRBJ1-1	.	TGTGCCAGCAGCTTGTTGGGGGGGAATGAAGCTTTCTTT	CASSLLGGNEAFF
.	TRBV27	TRBJ1-1	.	TGTGCCAGCAGTTTATGGGCAGGGGCCAATATGAACACTGAAGCTTTCTTT	CASSLWAGANMNTEAFF
.	TRBV24-1	TRBJ2-3	medium-sized	TGTGCCACCAGCGGTCCTGGGGCGGGCACGCAGTATTTT	CATSGPGAGTQYF
.	TRBV19	TRBJ2-7	few	TGTGCCAGTAGTATAGCACAGAACTCCTACGAGCAGTACTTC	CASSIAQNSYEQYF
.	TRBV7-9	TRBJ1-1	.	TGTGCCGTGCGAGGGGCAACCTTGAACACTGAAGCTTTCTTT	CAVRGATLNTEAFF
TRBD2	TRBV5-1	TRBJ2-2	.	TGCGCCAGCAGCCCGGCCGCGGGGGAGACCGGGGAGCTGTTTTTT	CASSPAAGETGELFF
.	TRBV10-3	TRBJ1-5	few	TGTGCCATCACCGGGACAATGGATCAGCCCCAGCATTTT	CAITGTMDQPQHF
TRBD1	TRBV2	TRBJ1-5	few	TGTGCCATTCGGACAGGTGTGAGTCAGCCCCAGCATTTT	CAIRTGVSQPQHF
.	TRBV6-1	TRBJ2-2	.	TGTGCCAGCAGTGACTCCTTAAGGAAGACCGGGGAGCTGTTTTTT	CASSDSLRKTGELFF
TRBD1	TRBV6-5	TRBJ1-2	few	TGTGCCAGCAGTTGGGGACAGATGAGCGATGGCTACACCTTC	CASSWGQMSDGYTF
.	TRBV7-3	TRBJ2-3	few	TGTGCCAGCAGCTTAAGCAGGGGGGGAGATACGCAGTATTTT	CASSLSRGGDTQYF
TRBD1	TRBV28	TRBJ1-2	.	TGTGCCAGCAGTTTGACAGGGAACTATGGCTACACCTTC	CASSLTGNYGYTF
.	TRBV27	TRBJ2-1	few	TGTGCCAGCAGTCTCTACATCGAGGGGGACAATGAGCAGTTCTTC	CASSLYIEGDNEQFF
TRBD2	TRBV9	TRBJ2-5	few	TGTGCCAGCAGCCCCAAGGGGGAATGGCGGGGGGGCCGGGAGACCCAGTACTTC	CASSPKGEWRGGRETQYF
TRBD1	TRBV20-1	TRBJ1-4	.	TGCAGTGCGCCCGGGACAGGGGGCGAACTGTTTTTT	CSAPGTGGELFF